The 3 T cell receptor beta chains reported below all come from one sample, sequenced in a study of cytomegalovirus exposure and HLA in healthy donors (dated by TCRdb to about 2017). Libraries were built with the immunoSEQ multiplex PCR assay. TCRdb's version of the immuneACCESS table is confined to in-frame rearrangements and falls short of the full clone set. An unresolved V gene accounts for under half of the shortfall where checked; the remainder is of unknown origin. The sample table shows hundreds of thousands of clones, and 86% are seen once. The top ten clones comprise roughly 0.83% of the sample. The sample was PBMCs. The receptors originated from a woman aged 18-29 years in good health and CMV-seronegative.

The genes are TRBV2 and TRBJ1-5, with D perhaps TRBD1 (5 bases). This CDR3 spans 15 amino acids. V dropped 7 bases and J dropped 2 bases, with 15 bases sitting between them. The germline gives CDR1 SNHLY, CDR2 FYNNEI. The CDR3 is CASTVGGGGNQPQHF. DNA for the CDR3: TGTGCCAGCACCGTGGGGGGGGGAGGCAATCAGCCCCAGCATTTT.

This clone was counted a few times. In the same sample, other DNA sequences code for this CDR3. The gene calls are TRBV7-9 and TRBJ1-5; no definite D call. Germline lookup yields CDR1 SEHNR and CDR2 FQNEAQ (reference sequence). The CDR3 covers 13 residues. The ends were cut back, 1 base at V and 3 bases at J, with 4 bases in the middle. CDR3 DNA: TGTGCCAGCAGCTTAGGGCCCAATCAGCCCCAGCATTTT. Translated: CASSLGPNQPQHF.

The CDR3 loop is CASSHGHEQYF. The CDR3, as DNA: TGTGCCAGCAGTCACGGTCACGAGCAGTACTTC. This sequence joins TRBV27 and TRBJ2-7, with D uncertain. The CDR3 has 11 amino acids. The V and J ends lost 5 bases and 5 bases respectively, with 7 bases between them. The germline V gene has CDR1 MNHEY and CDR2 SMNVEV (reference sequence).